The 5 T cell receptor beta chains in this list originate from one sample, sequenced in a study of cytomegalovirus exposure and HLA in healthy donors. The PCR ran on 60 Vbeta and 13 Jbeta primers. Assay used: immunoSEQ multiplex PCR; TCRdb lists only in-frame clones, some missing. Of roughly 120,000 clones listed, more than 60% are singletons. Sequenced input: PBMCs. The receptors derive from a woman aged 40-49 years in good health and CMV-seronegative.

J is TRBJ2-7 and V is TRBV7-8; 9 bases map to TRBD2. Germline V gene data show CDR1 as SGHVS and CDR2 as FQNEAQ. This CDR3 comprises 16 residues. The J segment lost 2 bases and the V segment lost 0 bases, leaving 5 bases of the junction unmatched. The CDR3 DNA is TGTGCCAGCAGCTTAGCGTCGGCTAGCGGGACCTACGAGCAGTACTTC. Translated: CASSLASASGTYEQYF.

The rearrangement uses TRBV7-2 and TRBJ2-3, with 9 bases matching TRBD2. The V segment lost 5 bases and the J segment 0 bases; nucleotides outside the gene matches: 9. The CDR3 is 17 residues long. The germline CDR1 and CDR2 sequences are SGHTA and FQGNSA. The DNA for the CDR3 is TGTGCCAGCAGCGGGCGGGGGGGGGCGACTAGCACAGATACGCAGTATTTT. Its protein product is CASSGRGGATSTDTQYF.

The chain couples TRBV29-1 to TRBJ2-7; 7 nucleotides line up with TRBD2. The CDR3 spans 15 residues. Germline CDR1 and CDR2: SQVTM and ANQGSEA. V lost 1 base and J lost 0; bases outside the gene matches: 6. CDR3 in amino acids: CSVEASSGLSYEQYF. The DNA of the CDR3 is TGCAGCGTTGAAGCCTCTAGCGGACTCTCCTACGAGCAGTACTTC.

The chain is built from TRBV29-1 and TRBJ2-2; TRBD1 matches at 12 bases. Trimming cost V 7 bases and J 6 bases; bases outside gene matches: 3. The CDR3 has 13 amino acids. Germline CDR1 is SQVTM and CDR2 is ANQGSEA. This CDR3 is CSGGTGGPGELFF. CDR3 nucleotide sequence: TGCAGCGGAGGGACAGGGGGCCCCGGGGAGCTGTTTTTT.

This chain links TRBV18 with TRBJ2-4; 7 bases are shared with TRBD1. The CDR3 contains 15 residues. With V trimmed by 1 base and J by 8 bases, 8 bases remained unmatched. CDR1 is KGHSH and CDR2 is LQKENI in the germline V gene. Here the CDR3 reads CASSPQGASRDIQYF. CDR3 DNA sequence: TGTGCCAGCTCACCACAGGGGGCGAGTAGGGACATTCAGTACTTC.